The 32 T cell receptor beta chains given below trace back to one sample, sequenced in a study of beta chain features in type 1 diabetes. Findings and limits, study-wide: TCRB CDR3 length was moderately but significantly reduced in all four CD4+ subsets of Type 1 diabetes patients.

Since all of the isolated RNA was reverse transcribed, expressed TCRB transcripts were what got sequenced. Profiled with immunoSEQ multiplex PCR; TCRdb holds only in-frame clones, not every one. The data contain 500,000 to 650,000 clones, 9.5% to 15% of them singletons. The antigens these receptors bind are not known. The material sequenced was naive CD4+ T cells from blood. These receptors came from a man aged 25-45 years with type 1 diabetes.

The sample holds a few counts of this clone. The V gene is TRBV7-2, the J gene TRBJ1-4; 8 bases align to TRBD1. The CDR3 is 15 residues long. From germline, CDR1 is SGHTA and CDR2 FQGNSA. V gave up 5 bases and J gave up 1 base; unmatched junction bases: 3. CDR3 sequence (DNA): TGTGCCAGCAGCCGACAGGGGCAAACTAATGAAAAACTGTTTTTT. Encoded protein: CASSRQGQTNEKLFF.

A few counts support this clone. This sequence joins TRBV6-1 and TRBJ1-6; tentative D call: TRBD1 (5 bases). Germline V gene sequence: CDR1 MNHNS, CDR2 SASEGT. V lost 2 bases and J 2 bases, leaving 10 bases between the germline ends. The length of the CDR3 is 16 residues. CDR3: CASSEWGRTYNSPLHF. In DNA, the CDR3 is TGTGCCAGCAGTGAATGGGGGAGGACCTATAATTCACCCCTCCACTTT.

This clone was observed a handful of times. This chain joins TRBV28 and TRBJ1-5; 9 nucleotides agree with TRBD1. The junction had 9 bases not matched to a gene; V was cut back by 9 bases and J by 3 bases. Germline V CDR1 and CDR2: MDHEN, SYDVKM. CDR3 length: 15 residues. The CDR3 sequence is CASTTGQGINQPQHF. The CDR3 nucleotides are TGTGCCAGTACGACGGGACAGGGAATCAATCAGCCCCAGCATTTT.

J is TRBJ1-2 and V is TRBV5-1; 7 nucleotides match TRBD1. V shed 0 bases and J 1 base; nucleotides not matched to a gene: 3. Germline assignment: CDR1 SGHRS and CDR2 YFSETQ. There are 15 residues in the CDR3. The CDR3 protein is CASSLEGGVNYGYTF. CDR3 nucleotide sequence: TGCGCCAGCAGCTTGGAAGGGGGCGTTAACTATGGCTACACCTTC.

This clone appeared a few times. This chain connects TRBV30 to TRBJ2-7; a possible D gene is TRBD2 (6 bases). The CDR3 has 10 residues. Per germline, CDR1 GTSNPN and CDR2 SVGIG (reference sequence). Trimming took off 8 bases at V and 3 bases at J, with 8 bases between the two ends. The CDR3 loop reads CALGGYEQYF. The CDR3 nucleotides read TGTGCCCTGGGGGGCTACGAGCAGTACTTC.

CDR3 sequence: CASARTRETEAFF. CDR3 nucleotides: TGTGCCAGCGCAAGGACACGGGAAACTGAAGCTTTCTTT. This sequence joins TRBV9 and TRBJ1-1; weak D call: TRBD1 (5 bases). CDR3 size: 13 residues. Trimming stripped 7 bases from V and 5 bases from J, with 15 bases between. Germline lookup yields CDR1 SGDLS and CDR2 YYNGEE.

Turning to this clone: Different DNA sequences within this sample yield the same CDR3. This chain joins TRBV7-9 and TRBJ2-1; D might be TRBD1 (6 bases). With 4 bases removed from V and 10 bases from J, the gap between germline ends came to 8 bases. This CDR3 is 11 amino acids long. Germline CDR1 is SEHNR and CDR2 is FQNEAQ (reference sequence). CDR3 residues: CASSSGTEQFF. CDR3 DNA: TGTGCCAGCAGCTCCGGGACAGAGCAGTTCTTC.

This clone was observed a handful of times. The chain links TRBV7-2 to TRBJ1-5; no definite D call. This CDR3 is built from 15 residues. Germline CDR1 reads SGHTA; CDR2 reads FQGNSA. Trimming shortened V by 3 bases and J by 1 base, and 10 bases separated the two germline ends. CDR3 DNA sequence: TGTGCCAGCAGCTTCGGTGTGCGGAGCAATCAGCCCCAGCATTTT. This translates into CASSFGVRSNQPQHF.

This clone was counted a few times. The rearrangement links TRBV5-1 to TRBJ2-3; no clear D. In germline, CDR1 is SGHRS, CDR2 YFSETQ. The CDR3 is made up of 16 amino acids. Trimming removed 4 bases at V and 0 bases at J, with 15 bases between. CDR3 DNA sequence: TGCGCCAGCAGCACAAACTTGTTCGGGAGCACAGATACGCAGTATTTT. Protein product: CASSTNLFGSTDTQYF.

The rearrangement joins TRBV13 to TRBJ1-2; D unclear. Trimming stripped 5 bases from V and 4 bases from J, with 17 bases between. CDR1 and CDR2 from the germline V gene are PRHDT and FYEKMQ (reference sequence). This CDR3 contains 15 residues. The CDR3 here is CASSQGRPSPYGYTF. The CDR3 DNA reads TGTGCCAGCAGCCAAGGGCGGCCGAGTCCCTATGGCTACACCTTC.

The chain recombines TRBV6-5 with TRBJ2-1, with 7 bases aligning to TRBD1. There are 14 residues in the CDR3. Germline assignment: CDR1 MNHEY and CDR2 SVGAGI. Trimming at V came to 5 bases and at J to 9 bases, leaving 10 bases not matched to a gene. The DNA for the CDR3 is TGTGCCAGCAGTAGAAGGGGGACAGCTGGTGAGCAGTTCTTC. Amino acids: CASSRRGTAGEQFF.

The V gene is TRBV7-2, the J gene TRBJ2-7; TRBD1 agrees at 11 bases. The V and J ends lost 5 bases and 2 bases, in that order; junction bases with no gene match: 5. Germline loops: CDR1 SGHTA, CDR2 FQGNSA. The CDR3 sequence is 15 residues long. This CDR3 reads CASSIGTGGTYEQYF. The CDR3 DNA reads as TGTGCCAGCAGCATAGGGACAGGGGGAACCTACGAGCAGTACTTC.

This sequence joins TRBV30 and TRBJ1-5, with D possibly being TRBD1 (6 bases). CDR1 is GTSNPN and CDR2 is SVGIG in the germline V gene (reference sequence). Trimming pared 0 bases from V and 3 bases from J, leaving 15 bases between. The CDR3 spans 16 residues. The CDR3 DNA sequence: TGTGCCTGGAGTGTCCTACCGGGACAACTCAATCAGCCCCAGCATTTT. The encoded protein is CAWSVLPGQLNQPQHF.

CDR3: CASSLAAQELQLLTF. The CDR3 coding sequence is TGCGCCAGCAGCTTGGCTGCCCAGGAACTACAGTTACTGACTTTC. The chain carries TRBV5-1 and TRBJ2-6; D uncertain. The V gene lost 0 bases and the J gene lost 16 bases, with 20 bases spanning the gap. The CDR3 is 15 residues long. The germline V gene encodes CDR1 SGHRS and CDR2 YFSETQ. The whole variable domain, remainder taken from reference TRBV5-1 and TRBJ2-6, is KAGVTQTPRYLIKTRGQQVTLSCSPISGHRSVSWYQQTPGQGLQFLFEYFSETQRNKGNFPGRFSGRQFSNSRSEMNVSTLELGDSALYLCASSLAAQELQLLTFGAGSRLTVL.

This clone turned up a few times. CDR3 DNA: TGTGCCTGGAGTGTAGATAACAGGGCCTTCAATCAGCCCCAGCATTTT. The encoded protein is CAWSVDNRAFNQPQHF. This sequence joins TRBV30 and TRBJ1-5; tentative D call: TRBD1 (6 bases). CDR3 size: 16 residues. V was shortened by 0 bases and J by 3 bases, with 15 bases between the two germline ends. Germline V lookup: CDR1 GTSNPN, CDR2 SVGIG (reference sequence).

In DNA form, the CDR3 reads TGTGCCAGTAGTAGGACCGGGACTAGCAACTACGAGCAGTACTTC. Residues: CASSRTGTSNYEQYF. This chain connects TRBV19 to TRBJ2-7; 9 bases line up with TRBD2. CDR1 and CDR2 (germline): LNHDA, SQIVND (reference sequence). This CDR3 spans 15 amino acids. Trimming removed 4 bases from V and 3 bases from J; junction bases left unmatched: 7.

The chain uses TRBV30 and TRBJ2-6, with TRBD1 matching over 7 bases. This CDR3 is 17 amino acids long. CDR1 GTSNPN and CDR2 SVGIG come from the germline V gene (reference sequence). After removal of 4 bases from V and 0 bases from J, the junction contained 9 bases not matched to a gene. The CDR3 nucleotides are TGTGCCTGGAATAAAGGGACAGCCAACTCTGGGGCCAACGTCCTGACTTTC. Encoded protein: CAWNKGTANSGANVLTF.

This chain links TRBV7-8 with TRBJ2-3; no firm D call. V lost 3 bases and J 0 bases, leaving 13 bases between the germline ends. Looked up from germline, CDR1 is SGHVS and CDR2 is FQNEAQ. The CDR3 covers 16 residues. The CDR3 region is CASSLYGGSSTDTQYF. CDR3 DNA sequence: TGTGCCAGCAGCTTGTACGGCGGCTCTAGCACAGATACGCAGTATTTT. Drawing the rest from reference TRBV7-8 and TRBJ2-3, the complete variable domain is GAGVSQSPRYKVAKRGQDVALRCDPISGHVSLFWYQQALGQGPEFLTYFQNEAQLDKSGLPSDRFFAERPEGSVSTLKIQRTQQEDSAVYLCASSLYGGSSTDTQYFGPGTRLTVL.

This sequence joins TRBV6-4 and TRBJ1-2, with 8 nucleotides matching TRBD1. The V gene end was trimmed by 2 bases and the J gene end by 8 bases; junction bases not matched to a gene: 4. The CDR3 runs 13 residues. The germline V gene has CDR1 MRHNA and CDR2 SNTAGT. The CDR3 nucleotides are TGTGCCAGCAGTGACAGGACAGGGAGCGGCTACACCTTC. Translation: CASSDRTGSGYTF.

This clone has more than one count but fewer than ten. The J gene is TRBJ1-3, the V gene TRBV15, with D possibly being TRBD1 (6 bases). CDR3 length equals 17 residues. Trimming removed 5 bases from V and 1 base from J, with 18 bases in between. Germline values: CDR1 LNHNV, CDR2 YYDKDF (reference sequence). CDR3 residues: CATSGGPGTISGNTIYF. In DNA form, the CDR3 reads TGTGCCACCAGCGGAGGGCCGGGGACAATATCTGGAAACACCATATATTTT.

This clone was counted only a few times. This chain connects TRBV11-3 to TRBJ1-2; a possible D gene is TRBD1 (6 bases). The CDR3 has 15 amino acids. The V end was cut by 4 bases, the J end by 5 bases, with 17 bases between. CDR1 is SGHNT, CDR2 YENEEA, per germline. This CDR3 is CASSSTSTGTYGYTF. The CDR3, as DNA: TGTGCCAGCAGCTCCACCTCGACAGGAACATATGGCTACACCTTC. The variable domain in full, with the rest retrieved from reference TRBV11-3 and TRBJ1-2, is EAGVVQSPRYKIIEKKQPVAFWCNPISGHNTLYWYLQNLGQGPELLIRYENEEAVDDSQLPKDRFSAERLKGVDSTLKIQPAELGDSAVYLCASSSTSTGTYGYTFGSGTRLTVV.

A few counts support this clone. The genes are TRBV11-3 and TRBJ2-3, with D perhaps matching TRBD1 (5 bases). Germline-derived CDR1 and CDR2 are SGHNT and YENEEA. Trimming left V 5 bases short and J 6 bases short, with 12 bases between. The CDR3 runs to 13 residues. The CDR3 protein is CASSLLGPDTQYF. Written as DNA, the CDR3 is TGTGCCAGCAGCCTCTTGGGGCCGGATACGCAGTATTTT. The whole variable domain, filled in from reference TRBV11-3 and TRBJ2-3, reads EAGVVQSPRYKIIEKKQPVAFWCNPISGHNTLYWYLQNLGQGPELLIRYENEEAVDDSQLPKDRFSAERLKGVDSTLKIQPAELGDSAVYLCASSLLGPDTQYFGPGTRLTVL.

This chain links TRBV4-1 with TRBJ2-3; D remains unclear. Germline V lookup: CDR1 MGHRA, CDR2 YSYEKL. Trimming removed 0 bases from V and 2 bases from J, with 12 bases in between. CDR3 length: 16 amino acids. CDR3 protein: CASSQESGSITDTQYF. In nucleotides, the CDR3 is TGCGCCAGCAGCCAAGAAAGTGGCTCTATCACAGATACGCAGTATTTT.

This clone came up a few times. The chain has TRBV7-3 and TRBJ1-1; D not resolved. Germline CDR1 and CDR2: SGHTA and FQGTGA. This CDR3 contains 13 residues. V was shortened by 2 bases and J by 5 bases, with 9 bases between the two germline ends. In nucleotides, the CDR3 is TGTGCCAGCAGCTTATTGGGAGGGACTGAAGCTTTCTTT. It specifies CASSLLGGTEAFF.

V is TRBV28 and J is TRBJ2-7; the D gene is possibly TRBD1 (6 bases). Germline-derived CDR1 and CDR2 are MDHEN and SYDVKM. V was shortened by 6 bases and J by 4 bases, with 13 bases between the two germline ends. The CDR3 spans 13 residues. CDR3 amino acids: CASSPGATYEQYF. DNA of the CDR3: TGTGCCAGCAGCCCAGGGGCGACTTACGAGCAGTACTTC.

The genes are TRBV28 and TRBJ2-5, with D maybe TRBD1 (6 bases). V shed 3 bases and J shed 3 bases, with 14 bases lying between them. The length of the CDR3 is 15 residues. Germline V lookup: CDR1 MDHEN, CDR2 SYDVKM. The CDR3 nucleotides are TGTGCCAGCAGTTTCCCCCGGACAGTCGAAGAGACCCAGTACTTC. Encoded protein: CASSFPRTVEETQYF.

This clone was detected a few times. The chain uses TRBV7-2 and TRBJ1-1; D ambiguous. The CDR3 extends over 15 amino acids. Trimming shortened V by 0 bases and J by 0 bases, and 8 bases separated the two germline ends. From germline, CDR1 is SGHTA and CDR2 FQGNSA. CDR3 region: CASSLASGLNTEAFF. CDR3 nucleotides: TGTGCCAGCAGCTTAGCTTCCGGATTGAACACTGAAGCTTTCTTT.

This clone was counted a few times. CDR3: CASSVGHTDYEQYF. The CDR3 DNA reads as TGTGCCAGCAGCGTAGGTCATACAGATTACGAGCAGTACTTC. The rearrangement joins TRBV9 to TRBJ2-7, with unresolved D. Germline assignment: CDR1 SGDLS and CDR2 YYNGEE. The V end was cut by 0 bases, the J end by 4 bases, with 11 bases between. The CDR3 extends over 14 amino acids.

This clone was detected a few times. The V and J genes are TRBV29-1 and TRBJ1-1; D remains ambiguous. Trimming stripped 7 bases from V and 0 bases from J, with 12 bases between. Germline V lookup: CDR1 SQVTM, CDR2 ANQGSEA. The length of the CDR3 is 13 residues. The CDR3 region is CSAGWQLNTEAFF. The CDR3, as DNA: TGCAGCGCAGGATGGCAGCTGAACACTGAAGCTTTCTTT.

The V gene is TRBV11-2, the J gene TRBJ1-2; D possibly corresponds to TRBD1 (6 bases). V was pared by 5 bases and J by 4 bases, with 11 bases between. This CDR3 region has 13 residues. Germline CDR1 and CDR2: SGHAT and FQNNGV. CDR3 loop: CASSPRDIYGYTF. The DNA for the CDR3 is TGTGCCAGCAGCCCACGGGACATCTATGGCTACACCTTC.

Notes on this clone: The sample holds other DNA sequences that translate to the same CDR3. V gene TRBV7-2 combines with J gene TRBJ2-5, with TRBD2 identical over 12 bases. The CDR3 sequence is 15 residues long. Looked up from germline, CDR1 is SGHTA and CDR2 is FQGNSA. V lost 6 bases to trimming and J lost 2 bases; unmatched junction nucleotides: 4. CDR3 sequence (DNA): TGTGCCAGCAGTTCGGGACTAGCGGGTCAAGAGACCCAGTACTTC. Amino acids: CASSSGLAGQETQYF.

This clone was detected only a few times. This chain joins TRBV29-1 and TRBJ2-5; 9 positions match TRBD2. Looked up from germline, CDR1 is SQVTM and CDR2 is ANQGSEA. V gave up 1 base and J gave up 3 bases; unmatched junction bases: 0. The CDR3 has 13 amino acids. The CDR3 coding sequence is TGCAGCGTTGAAGGCGGGGGGGAAGAGACCCAGTACTTC. Its protein is CSVEGGGEETQYF.